A selection of T cell receptor beta chains follows, all from one sample in a study of post-analysis software for immune sequencing data. MiXCR was run by TCRdb on the PCR reads, yielding one entry per CDR3 protein. This repertoire shows more than 450,000 distinct CDR3 sequences, roughly 40% found once; its top ten account for more than 1.5%. The sample consisted of blood. The receptors here all came from a girl aged 5-17 years with multiple sclerosis. The conserved cysteine and the conserved F or W are not part of the CDR3 here.

TRBJ1-2,TRBV6-5,ASSDTGGSGYT
TRBJ2-3,TRBV7-3,ASSSFSTDTQY
TRBJ2-7,TRBV12-3/TRBV12-4,ASRGLAGVGSYEQY
TRBJ2-7,TRBV5-1,ASSLDPQGAISYEQY
TRBJ2-7,TRBV12-3/TRBV12-4,ASRGPGGYGQY
TRBJ2-1,TRBV6-2/TRBV6-3,ASSWGTSVNEQF
TRBJ1-2,TRBV3-1,ANSQIWDRGRNGYT
TRBJ2-1,TRBV5-5,ASSLDLAGKRSYNEQF
TRBJ1-1,TRBV6-5,ASSYSAVMNTEAF
TRBJ1-1,TRBV7-2,ASSLNRQLNTEAF
TRBJ1-1,TRBV29-1,SVEDPNLNTEAF
TRBJ2-1,TRBV28,ASSLRLVGYEQF
TRBJ1-1,TRBV20-1,SARVKGANTEAF
TRBJ2-7,TRBV7-9,ASSFGASDEQY
.,TRBV3-1,ASSPSSGGVQETQY
.,TRBV20-1,SARALRLAGAETQY
TRBJ2-4,TRBV12-3/TRBV12-4,ASSSRTGPQY
TRBJ1-1,TRBV10-3,AIRDRAVTEAF
TRBJ2-3,TRBV9,ASSPRTARADTQY
TRBJ2-3,TRBV4-2,ASSQDRGLAPDTQY
TRBJ1-6,TRBV27,ASGPGTYYSPLH
TRBJ2-7,TRBV6-6,ASTLADSSYEQY
TRBJ2-1,TRBV5-1,ASSLKGTSYNEQF
TRBJ2-1,TRBV6-6,ASSPPGLAGDEQF
TRBJ2-5,TRBV10-3,AIRGSQGETQY
TRBJ2-3,TRBV10-3,AIREDAGSTQY
TRBJ1-2,TRBV2,ASSLRDRGHYGYT
TRBJ2-1,TRBV12-3/TRBV12-4,ASSVANNEQF
TRBJ2-1,TRBV7-2,ASSQTSGSYNEQF
.,TRBV4-1,ASSQGRQPIYEQY
TRBJ1-5,TRBV12-3/TRBV12-4,ASSHRASNQPQH
.,TRBV5-1,ASSLVGANYEQY
TRBJ2-3,TRBV12-3/TRBV12-4,ASSWGLAIADTQY
TRBJ2-7,TRBV20-1,SARNRGEQY
TRBJ2-3,TRBV4-2,ASSQDLAGGTDTQY
TRBJ2-5,TRBV5-1,ASSYRLAEIQETQY
TRBJ1-1,TRBV27,ASSPHGTGNTEAF
TRBJ2-5,TRBV7-9,ASSSRARETQY
TRBJ1-2,TRBV20-1,SARDSSALGGDGYT
.,TRBV3-1,ASSQADTGAYEQY
TRBJ1-1,TRBV29-1,SVGQGSVLNTEAF
TRBJ2-1,TRBV12-3/TRBV12-4,ASSRARGSYNEQF
TRBJ2-7,TRBV29-1,SVNRGSNEQY
TRBJ2-3,TRBV29-1,SVDVRGGSTDTQY
TRBJ2-2,TRBV14,ASSPNTGELF
TRBJ1-2,TRBV10-2,ASSEGGTNYGYT
TRBJ1-1,TRBV3-1,ASSQALINEAF
TRBJ2-2,TRBV7-2,ASSLVGLAGNTGELF
TRBJ2-3,TRBV7-4,ASSRTRSPLTSGPHTDTQY
TRBJ1-4,TRBV12-3/TRBV12-4,ASSTPRDYPGKLF
TRBJ2-1,TRBV12-3/TRBV12-4,ASSMTAFEQF
TRBJ1-2,TRBV7-8,ASSLGRGRDRSGYGYT
TRBJ2-7,TRBV11-2,ASSLVGREEYEQY
TRBJ2-1,TRBV12-3/TRBV12-4,ASSLRLAGADEQF
TRBJ2-7,TRBV6-6,ASSQPKGSGSYEQY
TRBJ2-6,TRBV29-1,SVDYIGSGANVPT